Below, 18 T cell receptor beta chains from the same sample are listed, as sequenced in a study of vaccination and CD4 T cells after COVID-19. Noted treatment: roughly ten-day PBMC culture with coronavirus spike peptide pools or control peptides (ViraFEST assay). At the Johns Hopkins FTIC core, DNA taken from cultured CD4+ T cells was sequenced by way of the Oncomine TCR Beta short-read assay. TCRdb recomputed calls from the PCR reads with MiXCR, one row per CDR3 protein. The table shows 15,000 to 20,000 distinct CDR3 sequences, with about a third occurring only once. These receptors' targets are unknown. The sample here was CD4+ T cells from blood, cultured in vitro, taken before SARS-CoV-2 vaccination. The receptors derive from a human donor who received a COVID-19 vaccine.

This clonotype was seen a handful of times. The chain uses TRBV2 and TRBJ2-5; tentatively, D is TRBD2 (5 bases). This CDR3 is built from 16 residues. From germline, CDR1 is SNHLY and CDR2 FYNNEI. Trimming cost V 7 bases and J 0 bases, with 18 bases left between them. The CDR3 sequence is CASTQWEWEHQETQYF. CDR3 nucleotides: TGTGCCAGCACCCAATGGGAGTGGGAACACCAAGAGACCCAGTACTTC.

This clonotype was observed a few times. The chain combines TRBV10-1 with TRBJ2-3; 13 nucleotides align to TRBD2. The CDR3 is 15 amino acids. Germline V gives CDR1 WNHNN, CDR2 SYGVQD (reference sequence). The V gene end was trimmed by 6 bases and the J gene end by 4 bases; junction bases not matched to a gene: 4. The CDR3 is CASSTSGGAADTQYF. In DNA form, the CDR3 reads TGCGCCAGCAGCACTAGCGGGGGGGCCGCAGATACGCAGTATTTT.

This clonotype was counted a few times. V and J are TRBV2 and TRBJ2-2; TRBD2 matches 13 bases. V was pared by 10 bases and J by 6 bases, with 5 bases of the junction left unmatched. The germline V gene encodes CDR1 SNHLY and CDR2 FYNNEI. This CDR3 region has 14 residues. The CDR3 DNA sequence: TGTGCCACTGGGACTAGCGGGGTTTCCGGGGAGCTGTTTTTT. Translation: CATGTSGVSGELFF.

This rearrangement joins TRBV5-8 to TRBJ2-1, with 14 bases matching TRBD2. Germline values: CDR1 SGHTS, CDR2 YDEGEE. The trim removed 6 bases at V and 0 bases at J, leaving 8 bases unmatched. The CDR3 sequence is 18 residues long. This CDR3 reads CASTGTSGGPSSYNEQFF. CDR3 bases: TGTGCCAGCACCGGGACTAGCGGGGGCCCGAGCTCCTACAATGAGCAGTTCTTC.

This clonotype has only a few counts. V and J are TRBV12-3 or TRBV12-4 and TRBJ1-2, with D possibly TRBD1 on 5 matching bases. Trimming stripped 1 base from V and 7 bases from J, with 19 bases between. This CDR3 region has 16 residues. The DNA of the CDR3 is TGTGCCAGCAGTTTAGTCTGGGGGAGCGCGGAGGGTGGCTACACCTTC. It is translated as CASSLVWGSAEGGYTF.

This clonotype has just a few counts. This chain joins TRBV20-1 and TRBJ1-2, with D unresolved. The length of the CDR3 is 10 residues. V lost 8 bases and J 4 bases, leaving 8 bases between the germline ends. CDR1 and CDR2 from the germline V gene are DFQATT and SNEGSKA (reference sequence). CDR3 nucleotide sequence: TGCAGTCCCCAGATCTATGGCTACACCTTC. It is translated as CSPQIYGYTF.

The chain combines TRBV28 with TRBJ1-2; the match to TRBD1 covers 7 bases. Germline V gives CDR1 MDHEN, CDR2 SYDVKM. Trimming cost V 6 bases and J 7 bases; bases outside gene matches: 14. This CDR3 has 15 amino acids. The DNA for the CDR3 is TGTGCCAGCAGCTACAACGACAGGGTCGGACGTGGCTACACCTTC. Translated, it gives CASSYNDRVGRGYTF.

The rearrangement uses TRBV12-3 or TRBV12-4 and TRBJ1-5; D is possibly TRBD1 (6 bases). This CDR3 has 15 amino acids. The V gene lost 3 bases and the J gene lost 4 bases, with 13 bases spanning the gap. The CDR3 coding sequence is TGTGCCAGCAGTTTTCAGGTGGGGGCGAATCAGCCCCAGCATTTT. This gives the protein CASSFQVGANQPQHF.

The rearrangement links TRBV21-1 to TRBJ2-3; the D call TRBD1 from the table was never checked on the DNA. TRBV21-1 is recorded as a pseudogene. The CDR3 extends over 17 amino acids. The CDR3 is CASSKEEPLSYTDTQYF. The DNA for the CDR3 is TGTGCCAGCAGCAAAGAGGAGCCCCTCTCTTACACAGATACGCAGTATTTT.

This clonotype was counted only a few times. The gene calls are TRBV14 and TRBJ2-1, with a possible D match to TRBD1 (5 bases). The V end lost 2 bases, the J end lost 7 bases, and 12 bases lay between the germline ends. Germline V gives CDR1 SGHDN, CDR2 FVKESK. The CDR3 spans 14 residues. The CDR3 sequence is CASSQTHKGNEQFF. CDR3 in DNA: TGTGCCAGCAGCCAAACCCACAAGGGGAATGAGCAGTTCTTC.

The chain employs TRBV6-1 and TRBJ1-2; no definite D call. The CDR3 consists of 11 residues. V dropped 8 bases and J dropped 6 bases, with 10 bases sitting between them. The germline gives CDR1 MNHNS, CDR2 SASEGT. The CDR3 coding sequence is TGTGCCAGCCAGCGCAGAGATGGCTACACCTTC. Translating it yields CASQRRDGYTF.

This clonotype came up a few times. V is TRBV12-3 or TRBV12-4 and J is TRBJ2-5, with 10 bases lining up with TRBD2. V was clipped by 5 bases and J by 4 bases; unmatched bases: 4. The CDR3 spans 14 residues. CDR3 DNA: TGTGCCAGCAGTCCTAGCGGGGGCCCAGAGACCCAGTACTTC. Encoded protein: CASSPSGGPETQYF.

The V call is TRBV20-1, the J call TRBJ2-2; TRBD2 matches at 10 bases. CDR3 length: 15 residues. V shed 2 bases, J shed 5 bases, and the junction held 5 bases outside the gene matches. Germline loops: CDR1 DFQATT, CDR2 SNEGSKA (reference sequence). CDR3 nucleotides: TGCAGTGCTAGAAGGACTAGCGGTCGGACCGGGGAGCTGTTTTTT. This sequence encodes CSARRTSGRTGELFF.

This clonotype was seen a handful of times. The chain links TRBV12-3 or TRBV12-4 to TRBJ2-3; unclear D gene. The length of the CDR3 is 13 residues. Trimming took 3 bases from V and 4 from J, leaving 8 bases between them. This CDR3 reads CASSFLVADTQYF. Written as DNA, the CDR3 is TGTGCCAGCAGTTTTCTAGTAGCAGATACGCAGTATTTT.

The V call is TRBV4-2, the J call TRBJ1-1; 7 bases are a match to TRBD1. The CDR3 covers 17 residues. J was trimmed by 8 bases and V by 0 bases; bases with no gene match: 15. The germline V gene encodes CDR1 LGHNA and CDR2 YNFKEQ. CDR3 nucleotide sequence: TGTGCCAGCAGCCAAGAATCGGAGTACAGGGGTTTGGGGGAAGCTTTCTTT. It yields the protein CASSQESEYRGLGEAFF.

This clonotype was seen a handful of times. This rearrangement joins TRBV24-1 to TRBJ2-1; tentatively, D is TRBD2 (6 bases). V dropped 1 base and J dropped 4 bases, with 13 bases sitting between them. Germline values: CDR1 KGHDR, CDR2 SFDVKD. This CDR3 is 16 amino acids long. CDR3 region: CATSDFGRGLYNEQFF. The CDR3 coding sequence is TGTGCCACCAGTGATTTTGGACGGGGACTGTACAATGAGCAGTTCTTC.

The chain employs TRBV19 and TRBJ2-2; D tentatively fits TRBD1 or TRBD2 (5 bases each). Trimming cost V 5 bases and J 5 bases, with 15 bases left between them. CDR1 is LNHDA and CDR2 is SQIVND in the germline V gene (reference sequence). The CDR3 covers 15 residues. CDR3 nucleotides: TGTGCCAGTAGTGCCTCAGGGAGTAGAACCGGGGAGCTGTTTTTT. This gives the protein CASSASGSRTGELFF.

This clonotype was observed a handful of times. The genes are TRBV6-5 and TRBJ1-3; TRBD1 aligns across 7 bases. Germline values: CDR1 MNHEY, CDR2 SVGAGI. V was pared by 2 bases and J by 1 base, with 8 bases of the junction left unmatched. The CDR3 runs to 17 residues. In DNA form, the CDR3 reads TGTGCCAGCAGTTACGGGTTACAGGGGCCTTCTGGAAACACCATATATTTT. Translation: CASSYGLQGPSGNTIYF.